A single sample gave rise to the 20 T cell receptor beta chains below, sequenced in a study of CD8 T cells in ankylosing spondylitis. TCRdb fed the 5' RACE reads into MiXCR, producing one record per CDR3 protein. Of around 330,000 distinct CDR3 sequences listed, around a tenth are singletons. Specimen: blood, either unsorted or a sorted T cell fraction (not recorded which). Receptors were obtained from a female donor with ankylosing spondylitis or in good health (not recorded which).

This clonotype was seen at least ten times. CDR3 in amino acids: CASSPRGSVGSPLHF. The CDR3 DNA reads TGTGCCAGCAGTCCTCGAGGATCGGTGGGTTCACCCCTCCACTTT. The chain has TRBV12-3 or TRBV12-4 and TRBJ1-6; no definite D call. The CDR3 runs to 15 residues. V lost 5 bases, J lost 9 bases, and 17 bases lay in between.

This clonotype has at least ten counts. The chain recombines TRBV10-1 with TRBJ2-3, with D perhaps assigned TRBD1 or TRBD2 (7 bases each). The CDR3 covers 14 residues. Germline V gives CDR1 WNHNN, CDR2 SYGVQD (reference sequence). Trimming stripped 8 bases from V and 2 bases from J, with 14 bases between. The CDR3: CASSRGGATDTQYF. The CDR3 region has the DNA TGCGCCAGCTCCAGGGGGGGGGCCACAGATACGCAGTATTTT.

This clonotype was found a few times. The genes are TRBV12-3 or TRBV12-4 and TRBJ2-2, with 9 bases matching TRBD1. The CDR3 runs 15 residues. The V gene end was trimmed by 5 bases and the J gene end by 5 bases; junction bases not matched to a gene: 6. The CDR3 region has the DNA TGTGCCAGCAGTCCACAGGGGGCGCTAACCGGGGAGCTGTTTTTT. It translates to CASSPQGALTGELFF.

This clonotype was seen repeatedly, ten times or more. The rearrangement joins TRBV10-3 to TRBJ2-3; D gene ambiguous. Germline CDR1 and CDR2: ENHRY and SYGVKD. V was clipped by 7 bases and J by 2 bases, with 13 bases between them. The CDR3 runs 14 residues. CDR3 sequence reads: CAIKLAEYTDTQYF. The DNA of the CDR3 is TGTGCCATCAAGTTGGCGGAGTACACAGATACGCAGTATTTT.

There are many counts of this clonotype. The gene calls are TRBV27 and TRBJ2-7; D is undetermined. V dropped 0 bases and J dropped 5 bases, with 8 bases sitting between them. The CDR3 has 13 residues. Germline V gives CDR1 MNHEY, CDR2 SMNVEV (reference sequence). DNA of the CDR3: TGTGCCAGCAGTTTATCGAGCATCAACGAGCAGTACTTC. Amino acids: CASSLSSINEQYF.

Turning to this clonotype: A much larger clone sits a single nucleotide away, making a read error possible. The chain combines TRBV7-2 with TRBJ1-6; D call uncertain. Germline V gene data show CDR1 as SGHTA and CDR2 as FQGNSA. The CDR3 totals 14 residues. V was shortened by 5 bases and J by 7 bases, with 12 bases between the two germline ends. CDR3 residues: CASSPLPENSPLHF. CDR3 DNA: TGTGCCAGCAGCCCACTCCCGGAGAATTCACCCCTCCACTTT.

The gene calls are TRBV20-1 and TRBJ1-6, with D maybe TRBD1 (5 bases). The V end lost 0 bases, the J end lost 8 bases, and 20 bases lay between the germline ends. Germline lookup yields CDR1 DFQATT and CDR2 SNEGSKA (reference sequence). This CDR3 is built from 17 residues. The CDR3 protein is CSARDRGRVTWDSPLHF. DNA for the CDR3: TGCAGTGCTAGAGATCGGGGGAGGGTTACGTGGGATTCACCCCTCCACTTT.

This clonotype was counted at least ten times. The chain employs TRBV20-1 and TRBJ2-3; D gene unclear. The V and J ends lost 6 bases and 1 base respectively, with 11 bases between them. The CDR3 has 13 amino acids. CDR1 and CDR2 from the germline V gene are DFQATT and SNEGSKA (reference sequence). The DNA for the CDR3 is TGCAGTGCCCCACTGGCTGGCACAGATACGCAGTATTTT. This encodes CSAPLAGTDTQYF.

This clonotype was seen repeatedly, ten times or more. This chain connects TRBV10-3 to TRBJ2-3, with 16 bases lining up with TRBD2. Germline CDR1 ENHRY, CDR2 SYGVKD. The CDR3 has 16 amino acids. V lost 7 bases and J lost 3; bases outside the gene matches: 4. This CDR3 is CAITGTSGRVTDTQYF. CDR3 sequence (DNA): TGTGCCATCACCGGGACTAGCGGGAGGGTAACAGATACGCAGTATTTT.

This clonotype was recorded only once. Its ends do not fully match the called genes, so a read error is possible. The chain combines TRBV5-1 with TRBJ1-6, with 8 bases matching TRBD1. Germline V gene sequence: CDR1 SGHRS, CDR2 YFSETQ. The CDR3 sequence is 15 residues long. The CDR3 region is CASSLGQGNHSPLRF. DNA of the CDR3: TGCGCCAGCAGCTTGGGACAGGGGAATCATTCACCCCTCCGCTTT.

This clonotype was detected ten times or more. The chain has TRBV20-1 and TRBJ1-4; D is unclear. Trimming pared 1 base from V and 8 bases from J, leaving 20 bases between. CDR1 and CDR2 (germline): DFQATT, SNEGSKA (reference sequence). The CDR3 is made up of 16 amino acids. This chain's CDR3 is CSARANQGSDTEKLFF. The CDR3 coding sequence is TGCAGTGCTAGAGCAAACCAAGGGTCCGATACGGAAAAACTGTTTTTT.

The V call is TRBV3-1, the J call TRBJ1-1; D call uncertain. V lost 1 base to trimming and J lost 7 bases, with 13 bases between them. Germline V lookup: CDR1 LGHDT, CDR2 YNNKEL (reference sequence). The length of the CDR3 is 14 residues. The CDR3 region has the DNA TGTGCCAGCAGCCAAGGGTCCGCGGCCAATGAAGCTTTCTTT. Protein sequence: CASSQGSAANEAFF.

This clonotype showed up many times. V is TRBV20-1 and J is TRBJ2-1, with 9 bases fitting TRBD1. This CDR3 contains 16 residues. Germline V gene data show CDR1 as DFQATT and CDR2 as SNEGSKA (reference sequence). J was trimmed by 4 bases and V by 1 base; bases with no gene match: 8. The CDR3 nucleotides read TGCAGTGCTAGAGTACCGGGACAGGGCTTTTACAATGAGCAGTTCTTC. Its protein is CSARVPGQGFYNEQFF.

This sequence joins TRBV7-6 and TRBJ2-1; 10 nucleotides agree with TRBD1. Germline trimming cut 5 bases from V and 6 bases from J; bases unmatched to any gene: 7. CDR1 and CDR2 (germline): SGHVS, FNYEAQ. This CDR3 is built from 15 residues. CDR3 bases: TGTGCCAGCAGCCTCCGGGGACAGGGGCGCAATGAGCAGTTCTTC. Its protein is CASSLRGQGRNEQFF.

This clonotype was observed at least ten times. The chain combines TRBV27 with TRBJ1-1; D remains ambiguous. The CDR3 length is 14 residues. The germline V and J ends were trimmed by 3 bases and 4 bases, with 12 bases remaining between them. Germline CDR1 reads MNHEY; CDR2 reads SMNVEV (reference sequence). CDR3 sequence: CASSFVEGGTEAFF. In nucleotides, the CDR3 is TGTGCCAGCAGTTTCGTTGAGGGAGGCACTGAAGCTTTCTTT.

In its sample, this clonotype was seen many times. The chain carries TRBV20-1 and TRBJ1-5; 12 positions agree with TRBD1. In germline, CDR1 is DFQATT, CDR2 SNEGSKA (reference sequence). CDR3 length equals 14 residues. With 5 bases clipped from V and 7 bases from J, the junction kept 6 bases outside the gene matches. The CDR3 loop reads CSAGPGQGAQPQHF. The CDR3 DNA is TGCAGTGCTGGTCCGGGACAGGGGGCCCAGCCCCAGCATTTT.

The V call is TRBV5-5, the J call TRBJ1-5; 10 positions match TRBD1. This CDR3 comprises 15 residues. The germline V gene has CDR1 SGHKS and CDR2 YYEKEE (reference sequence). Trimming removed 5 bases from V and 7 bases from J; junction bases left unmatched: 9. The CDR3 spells CASSRTGGSNQPQHF. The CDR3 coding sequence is TGTGCCAGCAGTAGGACAGGGGGGTCGAACCAGCCCCAGCATTTT.

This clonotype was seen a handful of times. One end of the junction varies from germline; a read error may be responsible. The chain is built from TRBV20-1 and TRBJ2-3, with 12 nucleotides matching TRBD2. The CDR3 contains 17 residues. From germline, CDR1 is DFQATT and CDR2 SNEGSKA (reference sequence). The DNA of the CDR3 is TGCTGTGCCCCGCCCCTTACTAGCGGGAGGTCGACAGATACGCAGTATTTT. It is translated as CCAPPLTSGRSTDTQYF.

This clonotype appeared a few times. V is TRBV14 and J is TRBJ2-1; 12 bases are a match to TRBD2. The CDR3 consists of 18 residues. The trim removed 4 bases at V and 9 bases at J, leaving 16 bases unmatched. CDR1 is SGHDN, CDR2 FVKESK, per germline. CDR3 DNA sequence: TGTGCCAGCAGCCCTCTGACTAGCGGGGGACCCCGGTGGAGTGAGCAGTTCTTC. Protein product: CASSPLTSGGPRWSEQFF.

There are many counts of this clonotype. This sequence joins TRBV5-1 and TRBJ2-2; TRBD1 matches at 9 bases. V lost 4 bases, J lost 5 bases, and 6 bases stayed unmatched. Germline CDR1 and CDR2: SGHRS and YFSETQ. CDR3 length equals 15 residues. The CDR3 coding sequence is TGCGCCAGCAGCCCAGGGACAGGGATAACCGGGGAGCTGTTTTTT. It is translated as CASSPGTGITGELFF.